This T cell receptor beta chain is from a study of CD8 T cells in ankylosing spondylitis. Library preparation for TCR beta used quantitative 5'-RACE with molecular barcodes. From the 5' RACE reads, TCRdb called clonotypes with MiXCR, one entry per CDR3 protein. The data contain roughly 64,000 distinct CDR3 sequences, 6.2% of them singletons. CDR1 is MDHEN, CDR2 SYDVKM, per germline. The CDR3 length is 13 residues. V lost 8 bases and J 2 bases, leaving 12 bases between the germline ends. Regarding this clonotype: Its target is unknown.

Notes on the study in general: There was a TCR beta motif, made of fewer than 10 highly homologous variants, that appeared characteristic of ankylosing spondylitis blood. Disease-associated clones were CD8+ and fairly uncommon in peripheral blood. Disease-linked clones were reportedly significantly enriched in matched ankylosing spondylitis synovial fluid.

The TCR was taken from a male donor with ankylosing spondylitis. The source material was synovial fluid, either unsorted or a sorted T cell fraction (not recorded which). J is TRBJ2-5 and V is TRBV28, with D tentatively TRBD2 (6 bases). CDR3 region: CASGGTMQETQYF. The CDR3, as DNA: TGTGCCAGCGGGGGGACGATGCAAGAGACCCAGTACTTC.